The clone carrying this TCR beta chain was picked up many times. Its cognate antigen is unknown. Trimming stripped 3 bases from V and 1 base from J, with 6 bases between. CDR3 length: 13 amino acids. Germline V CDR1 and CDR2: SGHTA, FQGNSA. This specimen belongs to a study of response to subunit inactivated influenza vaccine. A single record per CDR3 protein comes from TCRdb applying MiXCR to the RT-PCR reads. Of 650,000 to 800,000 distinct CDR3 sequences detected, approximately 15% appear once; the ten largest clones hold around 6.5%. General study findings and limits: The authors suggested that every seasonal influenza vaccination recruits few new T cells.

The sequence was obtained from a man between 50 and 59 years old who received an inactivated influenza vaccine. The sample consisted of PBMCs from blood, taken about 14 days before vaccination. V gene TRBV7-2 combines with J gene TRBJ2-5; D not resolved. The CDR3 DNA follows: TGTGCCAGCAGCTTGACAATCCAAGAGACCCAGTACTTC. The encoded protein is CASSLTIQETQYF.